Listed here are 18 T cell receptor beta chains from one sample, sequenced in a study of blood T cell repertoires in COVID-19. Generated by immunoSEQ multiplex PCR, the TCRdb table keeps only in-frame clones and is missing some. Of approximately 190,000 clones detected, 87% appear once; the ten largest clones hold 20% to 25%. The sequenced sample consisted of peripheral blood. These TCRs come from a man aged 60 to 75 with active or convalescent COVID-19.

This clone was seen only once. The chain links TRBV2 to TRBJ2-3; 8 bases are shared with TRBD2. Trimming took 7 bases from V and 4 from J; bases not matched to a gene: 4. The CDR3 is 13 amino acids. Germline CDR1 reads SNHLY; CDR2 reads FYNNEI. The DNA for the CDR3 is TGTGCCAGCACGGGGGGGAACCCAGATACGCAGTATTTT. This sequence encodes CASTGGNPDTQYF. The full variable domain, its missing parts supplied by reference TRBV2 and TRBJ2-3, is EPEVTQTPSHQVTQMGQEVILRCVPISNHLYFYWYRQILGQKVEFLVSFYNNEISEKSEIFDDQFSVERPDGSNFTLKIRSTKLEDSAMYFCASTGGNPDTQYFGPGTRLTVL.

The rearrangement links TRBV6-5 to TRBJ2-7, with 10 nucleotides matching TRBD2. The CDR3 contains 16 residues. Germline CDR1 reads MNHEY; CDR2 reads SVGAGI. V lost 1 base, J lost 2 bases, and 5 bases stayed unmatched. CDR3 sequence reads: CASSYFSSGGTYEQYF. DNA of the CDR3: TGTGCCAGCAGTTACTTCTCTAGCGGGGGAACCTACGAGCAGTACTTC.

The gene calls are TRBV5-1 and TRBJ2-1, with D perhaps TRBD1 (6 bases). The V gene's germline CDR1 is SGHRS and CDR2 YFSETQ. Trimming removed 0 bases from V and 6 bases from J, with 13 bases in between. The CDR3 runs to 15 residues. This chain's CDR3 is CASSLAGDRSNEQFF. CDR3 coding DNA: TGCGCCAGCAGCTTGGCCGGAGACAGGTCCAATGAGCAGTTCTTC.

The chain combines TRBV7-9 with TRBJ1-1; D not certain. Germline V lookup: CDR1 SEHNR, CDR2 FQNEAQ (reference sequence). CDR3 length equals 12 residues. The CDR3 protein is CAGDAANTEAFF. The CDR3 DNA reads TGTGCAGGCGATGCGGCGAACACTGAAGCTTTCTTT.

This chain connects TRBV3-1 (or the pseudogene TRBV3-2) to TRBJ2-2, with TRBD2 identical over 9 bases. Germline CDR1 and CDR2: LGHDT and YNNKEL (reference sequence). The CDR3 is 18 residues long. Trimming at V came to 0 bases and at J to 6 bases, leaving 11 bases not matched to a gene. DNA of the CDR3: TGTGCCAGCAGCCAAGAAAGGATCCGCGGGGGGGCCGCCGGGGAGCTGTTTTTT. This gives the protein CASSQERIRGGAAGELFF.

The V and J genes are TRBV5-6 and TRBJ1-6, with 7 bases aligning to TRBD1. J was trimmed by 11 bases and V by 4 bases; bases with no gene match: 12. The CDR3 contains 15 residues. Germline V lookup: CDR1 SGHDT, CDR2 YYEEEE. The CDR3 protein is CASSGTGEPGPPLHF. Here the CDR3 DNA reads TGTGCCAGCAGCGGAACAGGGGAGCCGGGTCCACCCCTCCACTTT.

This chain connects TRBV3-1 (or the pseudogene TRBV3-2) to TRBJ1-1; D gene unclear. CDR3 length: 12 amino acids. CDR1 and CDR2 (germline): LGHDT, YNNKEL (reference sequence). V was clipped by 1 base and J by 5 bases, with 5 bases between them. DNA for the CDR3: TGTGCCAGCAGCCAAGGGGAGACTGAAGCTTTCTTT. It specifies CASSQGETEAFF.

This chain connects TRBV4-2 to TRBJ1-5; D may be TRBD1 (6 bases). The CDR3 covers 15 residues. CDR1 LGHNA and CDR2 YNFKEQ come from the germline V gene. Trimming took 3 bases from V and 3 from J, leaving 12 bases between them. The CDR3 spells CASSQEGQFNQPQHF. The CDR3 DNA is TGTGCCAGCAGCCAGGAAGGACAGTTCAATCAGCCCCAGCATTTT.

V gene TRBV6-2 or TRBV6-3 combines with J gene TRBJ2-7, with 8 bases that match TRBD2. Per germline, CDR1 MNHEY and CDR2 SVGEGT. The length of the CDR3 is 15 residues. Trimming took 2 bases from V and 1 from J; bases not matched to a gene: 4. The CDR3 coding sequence is TGTGCCAGCAGTTACGGTGGCGGGGGGTCCTACGAGCAGTACTTC. Translated: CASSYGGGGSYEQYF.

The rearrangement links TRBV10-3 to TRBJ1-2, with a weak D call TRBD1 (5 bases). Germline-derived CDR1 and CDR2 are ENHRY and SYGVKD. This CDR3 has 16 residues. V was cut by 4 bases and J by 4 bases, with 19 bases left in between. The CDR3 here is CAISGGGDVSPYGYTF. In DNA form, the CDR3 reads TGTGCCATCAGTGGGGGGGGAGACGTTTCCCCCTATGGCTACACCTTC.

This clone has a single count. This sequence joins TRBV21-1 and TRBJ2-1; the table's D call, TRBD2, was not checked against the DNA. TRBV21-1 is a pseudogene segment. The CDR3 has 17 amino acids. The CDR3 loop is CASTRQERGCSYNEQFF. The CDR3 DNA follows: TGTGCCAGCACCCGACAGGAGCGGGGTTGCTCCTACAATGAGCAGTTCTTC.

The chain uses TRBV12-3 or TRBV12-4 and TRBJ1-3; 8 bases map to TRBD1. Germline trimming cut 6 bases from V and 4 bases from J; bases unmatched to any gene: 2. CDR3 length: 13 residues. CDR3: CASRSGGGNTIYF. The DNA for the CDR3 is TGTGCCAGCAGATCAGGGGGCGGAAACACCATATATTTT.

CDR3 DNA sequence: TGCGCCAGCAGCTTGGGAGGGTTTGTTGGCGAGCAGTACTTC. Translating gives CASSLGGFVGEQYF. The chain carries TRBV5-1 and TRBJ2-7, with D possibly being TRBD2 (5 bases). The CDR3 loop spans 14 amino acids. V lost 0 bases and J 6 bases, leaving 13 bases between the germline ends. Germline V lookup: CDR1 SGHRS, CDR2 YFSETQ.

The rearrangement links TRBV3-1 (or the pseudogene TRBV3-2) to TRBJ2-1; 9 nucleotides agree with TRBD2. Looked up from germline, CDR1 is LGHDT and CDR2 is YNNKEL (reference sequence). V trimming: 0 bases; J trimming: 5 bases; junction bases outside the gene matches: 2. The CDR3 has 15 amino acids. The CDR3 sequence is CASSQERGGDNEQFF. The CDR3 nucleotides read TGTGCCAGCAGCCAAGAACGCGGGGGGGACAATGAGCAGTTCTTC.

This clone was counted once. The chain joins TRBV5-1 to TRBJ1-5, with D hard to call. Trimming shortened V by 0 bases and J by 6 bases, and 7 bases separated the two germline ends. CDR3 length equals 13 residues. Germline V gene sequence: CDR1 SGHRS, CDR2 YFSETQ. The CDR3 sequence is CASSLDLRQPQHF. The CDR3 bases are TGCGCCAGCAGCTTGGATTTGCGTCAGCCCCAGCATTTT.

The chain uses TRBV19 and TRBJ2-3; D may be TRBD2 (6 bases). The germline CDR1 and CDR2 sequences are LNHDA and SQIVND (reference sequence). V was clipped by 6 bases and J by 6 bases, with 10 bases between them. This CDR3 has 12 residues. CDR3 loop: CASREAGDTQYF. CDR3 DNA: TGTGCCAGTAGGGAGGCGGGGGATACGCAGTATTTT.

The rearrangement uses TRBV11-2 and TRBJ2-5; 9 nucleotides agree with TRBD1. Germline CDR1 reads SGHAT; CDR2 reads FQNNGV. V shed 5 bases and J 6 bases; nucleotides not matched to a gene: 7. This CDR3 spans 14 amino acids. Here the CDR3 reads CASSPTGGLKTQYF. For the CDR3, the DNA is TGTGCCAGCAGCCCGACAGGGGGTTTAAAGACCCAGTACTTC.

The DNA for the CDR3 is TGCGCCAGCAGCTTGGAGACAGGGGGAACCTACGAGCAGTACTTC. This sequence encodes CASSLETGGTYEQYF. The chain carries TRBV5-1 and TRBJ2-7; 9 nucleotides match TRBD1. Germline trimming cut 0 bases from V and 2 bases from J; bases unmatched to any gene: 3. Germline CDR1 reads SGHRS; CDR2 reads YFSETQ. The CDR3 sequence is 15 residues long.